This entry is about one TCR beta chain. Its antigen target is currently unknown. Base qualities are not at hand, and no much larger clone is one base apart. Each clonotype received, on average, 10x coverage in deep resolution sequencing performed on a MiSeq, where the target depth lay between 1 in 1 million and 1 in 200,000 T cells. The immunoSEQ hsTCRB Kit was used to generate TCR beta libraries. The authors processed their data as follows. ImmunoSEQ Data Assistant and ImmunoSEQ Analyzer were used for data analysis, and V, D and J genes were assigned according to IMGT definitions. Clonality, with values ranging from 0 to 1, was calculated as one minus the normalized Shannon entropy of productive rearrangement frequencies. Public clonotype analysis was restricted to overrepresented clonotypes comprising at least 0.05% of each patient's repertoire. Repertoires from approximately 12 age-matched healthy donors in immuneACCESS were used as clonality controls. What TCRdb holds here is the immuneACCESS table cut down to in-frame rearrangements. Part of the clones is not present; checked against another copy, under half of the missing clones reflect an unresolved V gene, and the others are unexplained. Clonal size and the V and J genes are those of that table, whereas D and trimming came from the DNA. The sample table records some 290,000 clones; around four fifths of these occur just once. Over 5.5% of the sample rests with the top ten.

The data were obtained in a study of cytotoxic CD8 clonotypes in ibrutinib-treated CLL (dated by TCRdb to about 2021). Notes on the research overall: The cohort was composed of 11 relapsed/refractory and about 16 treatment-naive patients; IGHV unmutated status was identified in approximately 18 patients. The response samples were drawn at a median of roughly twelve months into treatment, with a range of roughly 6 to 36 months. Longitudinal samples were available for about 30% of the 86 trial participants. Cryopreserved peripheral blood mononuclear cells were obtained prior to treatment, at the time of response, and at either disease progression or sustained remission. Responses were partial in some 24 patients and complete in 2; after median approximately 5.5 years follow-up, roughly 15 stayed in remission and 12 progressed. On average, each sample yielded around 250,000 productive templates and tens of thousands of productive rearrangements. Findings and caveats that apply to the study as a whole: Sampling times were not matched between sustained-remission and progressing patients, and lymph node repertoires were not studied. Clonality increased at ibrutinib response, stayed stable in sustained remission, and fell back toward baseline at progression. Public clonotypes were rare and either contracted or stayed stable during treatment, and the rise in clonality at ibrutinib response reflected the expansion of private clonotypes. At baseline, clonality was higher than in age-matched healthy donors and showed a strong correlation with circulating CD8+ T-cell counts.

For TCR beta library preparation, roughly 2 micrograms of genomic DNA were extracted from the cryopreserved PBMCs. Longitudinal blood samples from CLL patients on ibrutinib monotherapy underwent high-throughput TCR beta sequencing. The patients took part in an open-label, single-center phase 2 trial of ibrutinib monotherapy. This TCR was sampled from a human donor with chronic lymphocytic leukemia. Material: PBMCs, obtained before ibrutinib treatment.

The CDR3 protein: CASSVAAGADSSYEQYF. In nucleotides, the sequence is TGTGCCAGCAGCGTAGCTGCGGGAGCCGACAGCTCCTACGAGCAGTACTTC. The sequence is built from TRBV9 and TRBJ2-7, and TRBD2 aligns with 7 junction nucleotides. Reading from cysteine to phenylalanine, the CDR3 counts 17 amino acids. Only the CDR3 part of the read is kept: 51 bases, read in frame from the first base. The V end gives up 0 bases and the J end 0 bases, leaving 9 bases in the junction not matched to a gene. Taken from the germline V gene, the CDR1 and CDR2 loops are SGDLS and YYNGEE.